This record looks at one TCR beta chain sequence and its context. Germline CDR1 is SGHRS and CDR2 is YFSETQ. This CDR3 has 16 residues. These data are taken from a study of monozygotic twins with inflammatory bowel disease. TCRdb reprocessed the 5' RACE reads, keeping one entry per CDR3 protein, no DNA. The sample has 300,000 to 350,000 distinct CDR3 sequences; the top ten hold approximately 2%. The chain employs TRBV5-1 and TRBJ2-2; no DNA is available, so the TRBD1 call from TCRdb remains unchecked. Input material: blood. This clonotype originated in a human donor with ulcerative colitis or Crohn's disease, or a healthy co-twin of an affected twin (not recorded which). The chain's CDR3 is CASVDRGRRNTGELFF. Full variable domain (outside the CDR3, taken from reference TRBV5-1 and TRBJ2-2): KAGVTQTPRYLIKTRGQQVTLSCSPISGHRSVSWYQQTPGQGLQFLFEYFSETQRNKGNFPGRFSGRQFSNSRSEMNVSTLELGDSALYLCASVDRGRRNTGELFFGEGSRLTVL.